The clone carrying this T cell receptor (beta chain) occurred many times. The target antigen is unknown. TCRdb analysed the multiplex PCR reads with MiXCR anew, one entry per CDR3 protein. The sample comprises around 66,000 distinct CDR3 sequences, around two fifths of which are singletons, and roughly 9% rests with the top ten. This entry belongs to a study of breast tumors, draining lymph nodes, adjacent tissues. The study, taken as a whole, reports: Tumor and nontumor repertoires were significantly more similar in luminal-like than in basal-like breast cancer. Compared with lymph nodes, tumors were less diverse; compared with nontumor tissue, more. Most tumor T cells seemingly derive from lymph node, then expand in tumor. The lymph node origin of tumor T cells was framed as consistent with a hypothesis, not demonstrated.

The CDR3 runs to 13 residues. The germline gives CDR1 MNHNY, CDR2 SVGAGI (reference sequence). Trimming left V 5 bases short and J 4 bases short, with 11 bases between. The sequencing sample was made of breast tumor tissue. The source is a female donor with breast cancer. Some clones in this sample may be carry-over from other donors' samples. This sequence joins TRBV6-6 and TRBJ1-2, with D possibly TRBD1 on 6 matching bases. CDR3 DNA: TGTGCCAGCAGTGGAACAGGGAGCTATGGCTACACCTTC. It translates to CASSGTGSYGYTF.